The 3 T cell receptor beta chains below all came from one sample that was sequenced in a study of blood T cell repertoires in COVID-19. Sequenced by immunoSEQ multiplex PCR; TCRdb stores in-frame clones only, minus some. The sample has about 150,000 clones; about 85% are singletons. The sequencing sample was made of PBMCs or T cells enriched from blood (not recorded which). Source of these receptors: a woman between 40 and 50 years old who had been exposed to COVID-19.

This CDR3 reads CASNSPGQPQHF. CDR3 sequence (DNA): TGTGCCAGCAACTCCCCCGGGCAGCCCCAGCATTTT. The V call is TRBV7-9, the J call TRBJ1-5; D is uncertain. Per germline, CDR1 SEHNR and CDR2 FQNEAQ (reference sequence). Trimming shortened V by 7 bases and J by 7 bases, and 11 bases separated the two germline ends. This CDR3 has 12 amino acids.

The V and J genes are TRBV15 and TRBJ1-4; no clear D gene. V was shortened by 2 bases and J by 0 bases, with 13 bases between the two germline ends. The CDR3 totals 17 residues. Germline V lookup: CDR1 LNHNV, CDR2 YYDKDF (reference sequence). The CDR3 DNA reads as TGTGCCACCAGCAGAACCACCTTCGCGGCAACTAATGAAAAACTGTTTTTT. Encoded protein: CATSRTTFAATNEKLFF. Supplemented by reference TRBV15 and TRBJ1-4, the full variable domain reads DAMVIQNPRYQVTQFGKPVTLSCSQTLNHNVMYWYQQKSSQAPKLLFHYYDKDFNNEADTPDNFQSRRPNTSFCFLDIRSPGLGDTAMYLCATSRTTFAATNEKLFFGSGTQLSVL.

This clone has a handful of counts. The rearrangement uses TRBV4-3 and TRBJ2-7; 13 bases are a match to TRBD2. Per the germline V gene, CDR1 is LGHNA and CDR2 is YSLEER. With V trimmed by 3 bases and J by 3 bases, 5 bases remained unmatched. The CDR3 has 16 amino acids. DNA for the CDR3: TGCGCCAGCAGCCAGCCACTAGCGGGAGGGATCTACGAGCAGTACTTC. Its translation is CASSQPLAGGIYEQYF.